This paragraph reports one T cell receptor (beta chain). The data belong to a study of blood T cell repertoires in COVID-19. Across the study: In each case, the material was cDNA or gDNA derived from T cells, B-cell-depleted T cells, or PBMCs.

Original handling: Nucleated cell counts were estimated from reference gene primer amplification. Profiled with immunoSEQ multiplex PCR; TCRdb holds only in-frame clones, not every one. V, J and clone size are taken as reported in that table, and D and trimming were inferred from the DNA itself. The table has approximately 13,000 clones, 84% seen once. Trimming stripped 2 bases from V and 0 bases from J, with 8 bases between. CDR1 and CDR2 from the germline V gene are SGHTA and FQGTGA. This CDR3 is 15 amino acids long. This receptor was taken from a man in his fifties or sixties with active COVID-19. The sequencing sample was made of peripheral blood. The V call is TRBV7-3, the J call TRBJ2-1, with no clear D. CDR3 in DNA: TGTGCCAGCAGCTTAGCGGATAGCTCCTACAATGAGCAGTTCTTC. Translated: CASSLADSSYNEQFF.